This TCR beta chain derives from a study of blood T cell repertoires in COVID-19. About the research overall: Samples taken during acute and convalescent COVID-19 were collected in the United States, Italy and Spain. Nucleic acid was either cDNA or gDNA, and it came from T cells, B-cell-depleted T cells, or PBMCs.

Germline V lookup: CDR1 MDHEN, CDR2 SYDVKM. The CDR3 consists of 13 residues. J lost 5 bases, V lost 5 bases, and 5 bases had no gene match. This clone has a single count. In the source study's methods: Amplified reference gene primers provided the basis for estimating nucleated cell counts. The repertoire was sequenced with immunoSEQ multiplex PCR; TCRdb's copy has only in-frame clones and lacks some. The V and J calls and clone size were taken over from that table, and D and trimming were inferred from the DNA. In the table there are a few hundred thousand clones, about 90% of which are singletons. This sequence was found in a woman aged 45-65 years with acute or convalescent COVID-19. Sequences were obtained from peripheral blood. The chain combines TRBV28 with TRBJ2-5; TRBD2 matches 7 bases. The chain's CDR3 is CASSGLDRETQYF. The CDR3 bases are TGTGCCAGCAGTGGACTAGATCGGGAGACCCAGTACTTC.